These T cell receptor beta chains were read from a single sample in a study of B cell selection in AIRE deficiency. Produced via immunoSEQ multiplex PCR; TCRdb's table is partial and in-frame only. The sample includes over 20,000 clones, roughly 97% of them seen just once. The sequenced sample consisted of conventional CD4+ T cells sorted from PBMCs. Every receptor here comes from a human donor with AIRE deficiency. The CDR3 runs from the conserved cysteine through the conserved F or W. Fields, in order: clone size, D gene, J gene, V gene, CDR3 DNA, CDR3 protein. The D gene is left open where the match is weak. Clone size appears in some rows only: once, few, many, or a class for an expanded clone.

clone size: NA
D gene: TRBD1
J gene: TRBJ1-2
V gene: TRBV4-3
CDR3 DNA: TGCGCCAGCAGCCAAGTCGGGACAGGGCTCTATGGCTACACCTTC
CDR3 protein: CASSQVGTGLYGYTF

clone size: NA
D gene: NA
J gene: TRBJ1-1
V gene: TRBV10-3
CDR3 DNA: TGTGCCATCACCTCATCCCCTGGGTACACTGAAGCTTTCTTT
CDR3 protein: CAITSSPGYTEAFF

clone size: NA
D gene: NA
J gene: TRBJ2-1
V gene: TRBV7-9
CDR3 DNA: TGTGCCAGCAGCAAAAAGTTTAGCGTTAACTCCTACAATGAGCAGTTCTTC
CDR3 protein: CASSKKFSVNSYNEQFF

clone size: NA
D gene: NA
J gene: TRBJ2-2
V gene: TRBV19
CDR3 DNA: TGTGCCAGTAGTGTTTTCCGGGACGCCCCGGGGACCGGGGAGCTGTTTTTT
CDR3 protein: CASSVFRDAPGTGELFF

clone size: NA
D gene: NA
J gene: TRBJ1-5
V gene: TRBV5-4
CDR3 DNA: TGTGCCAGCAGCTTGGGCGATCAGCCCCAGCATTTT
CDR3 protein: CASSLGDQPQHF

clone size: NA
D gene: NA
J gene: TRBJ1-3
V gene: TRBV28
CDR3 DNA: TGTGCCAGCAGTCAGGGACCCTCTGGAAACACCATATATTTT
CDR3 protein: CASSQGPSGNTIYF

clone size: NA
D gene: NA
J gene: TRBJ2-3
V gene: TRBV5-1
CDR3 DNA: TGCGCCAGCAGTATGCAGGGCGGAGCAGATACGCAGTATTTT
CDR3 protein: CASSMQGGADTQYF

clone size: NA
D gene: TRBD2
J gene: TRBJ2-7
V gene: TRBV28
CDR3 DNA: TGTGCCAGCAGTGCCACTAGCGGTTACTACGAGCAGTACTTC
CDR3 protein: CASSATSGYYEQYF

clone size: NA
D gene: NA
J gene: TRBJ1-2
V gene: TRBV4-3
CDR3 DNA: TGCGCCAGCAGCCCCCAAGCGGGGGGCGGGGACGGCTACACCTTC
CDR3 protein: CASSPQAGGGDGYTF

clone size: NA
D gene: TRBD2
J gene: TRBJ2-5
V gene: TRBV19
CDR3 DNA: TGTGCCAGTATTGCTGGACTAGCGGGAGTGGAGACCCAGTACTTC
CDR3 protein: CASIAGLAGVETQYF

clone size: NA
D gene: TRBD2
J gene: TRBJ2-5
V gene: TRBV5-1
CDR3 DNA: TGCGCCAGCAGCTTTGGACTAGCGGGGGAGCAAGAGACCCAGTACTTC
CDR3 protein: CASSFGLAGEQETQYF

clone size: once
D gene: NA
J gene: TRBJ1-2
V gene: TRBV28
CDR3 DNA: TGTGCCAGCAGCCCCGGTTGGGGGACACATGGCTACACCTTC
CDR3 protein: CASSPGWGTHGYTF